This T cell receptor (beta chain) is from a study of spatial heterogeneity in lung cancer. Study-wide context: The count of detected beta-chain sequences consistently exceeded that of alpha-chain sequences. Matched bulk RNA-seq gave a T cell module score that correlated strongly with tumor-region TCR transcript counts. Broader study findings: Mutation counts in tumors were tracked by counts of expanded intratumoral alpha and beta TCRs.

Many counts were recorded for this clonotype. Its antigen is still unknown. Each molecule of TCR cDNA was tagged with one unique molecular identifier. TCRdb itself ran the 5' RACE reads through MiXCR, one entry per CDR3 protein. The sample includes around 20,000 distinct CDR3 sequences, roughly 5.7% of them seen just once. Indicated time point: sample taken at primary tumor resection. No cells were sorted before sequencing. The whole RNA sequenced was extracted from tumor, nontumor lung or frozen PBMC. The clonotype was recovered from a female donor with early-stage non-small cell lung cancer. Material: lung tumor tissue, obtained at surgery.

This chain's CDR3 is CSAAGPKASYEQYF. The CDR3 DNA is TGCAGTGCGGCCGGGCCTAAAGCCTCCTACGAGCAGTACTTC. The chain employs TRBV20-1 and TRBJ2-7; D gene unclear. V gave up 6 bases and J gave up 0 bases, with 15 bases separating them. This CDR3 is 14 amino acids long. CDR1 and CDR2 from the germline V gene are DFQATT and SNEGSKA (reference sequence).